This TCR beta chain derives from a study of blood T cells in healthy people across ages. A J-beta primer mix and a sample-barcoded 5' primer were used in a second PCR of roughly 6 to 12 cycles. A single record per CDR3 protein comes from TCRdb applying MiXCR to the 5' RACE reads. The sample consists of around 870,000 distinct CDR3 sequences, about 30% of them appearing once. Sequenced material: blood. The receptor comes from a woman over 75 in good health.

CDR3 residues: CASSASGAGGYSYTF. The CDR3 coding sequence is TGTGCCAGCAGCGCCTCCGGGGCAGGGGGTTACAGCTACACCTTC. The gene calls are TRBV9 and TRBJ1-2; 7 bases line up with TRBD1. This CDR3 has 15 amino acids. The germline V gene encodes CDR1 SGDLS and CDR2 YYNGEE. Trimming at V came to 3 bases and at J to 9 bases, leaving 14 bases not matched to a gene.